The clone carrying this T cell receptor beta chain was seen repeatedly, ten times or more. Its cognate antigen is unknown. The record originates from a study of CD8+CD57+ T cells in acquired aplastic anemia. Across the whole study: The average for DNA from sorted CD4+ and CD8+ cells was roughly 3 ug.

The study profiled TCR beta VDJ and CDR3 using genomic DNA as template. TCRdb used MiXCR to reprocess the reads, holding one entry per CDR3 protein. The sample yields under 350,000 distinct CDR3 sequences, 55% to 65% seen once. CDR3 length equals 14 residues. Per germline, CDR1 SGHVS and CDR2 FQNEAQ. Trimming cost V 0 bases and J 1 base, with 7 bases left between them. Whole-study results and caveats: Roughly 30 was the count of CD8+ CDR3 sequences that patients shared with controls. With respect to CD8+ Simpson's diversity, patients and controls did not differ significantly.

J is TRBJ2-7 and V is TRBV7-8; no firm D call. The TCR comes from a human donor with severe aplastic anemia or a healthy control (not recorded which). Sample: sorted CD4+, CD8+, or CD8+CD57+ T cells (not recorded which) from PBMCs. The CDR3 loop is CASSLAHKSYEQYF. The CDR3 DNA follows: TGTGCCAGCAGCTTAGCTCACAAGTCCTACGAGCAGTACTTC.